The entry below describes one T cell receptor (beta chain). Its antigen remains unidentified. V was trimmed by 2 bases and J by 8 bases, leaving 12 bases between them. The length of the CDR3 is 13 residues. In germline, CDR1 is MNHEY, CDR2 SVGAGI. This record belongs to a study of cytomegalovirus exposure and HLA in healthy donors. Study results and caveats: Later, an analysis showed that TCR beta chains associated with HLA were more clonally expanded than others that were equally common.

The study ran its PCR with 60 Vbeta and 13 Jbeta primers. The table came from immunoSEQ multiplex PCR; TCRdb's copy has only in-frame clones and leaves some out. The sample shows 110,000 to 150,000 clones, 77% of them seen only once. The specimen sequenced was PBMCs. This TCR was recovered from a woman between 50 and 59 years old in good health and CMV-seronegative. The chain recombines TRBV6-5 with TRBJ1-2; possibly TRBD1 for D (5 bases). The CDR3 loop reads CASSYNQGGGYTF. The CDR3 nucleotides are TGTGCCAGCAGTTACAACCAGGGAGGCGGCTACACCTTC.